This TCR beta chain was recorded in a study of cytomegalovirus exposure and HLA in healthy donors. Study-wide context: Within an early data release were 85 million or so unique TCRs drawn from HLA-typed donors.

The CDR3 runs 17 residues. The J segment lost 0 bases and the V segment lost 3 bases, leaving 8 bases of the junction unmatched. Germline assignment: CDR1 GTSNPN and CDR2 SVGIG (reference sequence). A multiplex PCR was run with 60 Vbeta primers and 13 Jbeta primers. Assay used: immunoSEQ multiplex PCR; TCRdb lists only in-frame clones, some missing. This sample carries under 130,000 clones, with about 3% going to the ten biggest clones. The rearrangement uses TRBV30 and TRBJ1-4, with 9 bases matching TRBD1. The TCR was taken from a man in his forties in good health and CMV-seronegative. The source material was PBMCs. CDR3 amino acids: CAWRPRTGDPTNEKLFF. CDR3 DNA sequence: TGTGCCTGGAGGCCTAGGACAGGGGACCCAACTAATGAAAAACTGTTTTTT.